The text below deals with one T cell receptor beta chain. What it binds is unknown. The PCR used 60 Vbeta and 13 Jbeta primers. Assay used: immunoSEQ multiplex PCR; TCRdb lists only in-frame clones, some missing. The table lists under 150,000 clones, just under 85% of them singletons. The data were obtained in a study of cytomegalovirus exposure and HLA in healthy donors. Study context: Roughly 170 million T cells yielded 100 million or so unique TCR beta sequences in earlier analysis.

General study results and limits: A prior analysis recorded that most TCR beta V segments were productive about 87% or about 30% of the time. Solely CMV serostatus was available to characterize immune exposure. Researchers reported that a few CMV-associated chains were confirmed in vitro as CMV antigen-specific.

This CDR3 has 15 amino acids. Germline values: CDR1 MDHEN, CDR2 SYDVKM. V gave up 8 bases and J gave up 0 bases, with 14 bases separating them. This rearrangement joins TRBV28 to TRBJ1-3, with TRBD1 as a possible D gene (5 bases). The material sequenced was PBMCs. The sequence derives from a boy aged 2 to 10 in good health and CMV-seronegative. CDR3 nucleotide sequence: TGTGCCAGCCTACCTCAGGGATTCTCTGGAAACACCATATATTTT. It specifies CASLPQGFSGNTIYF.